A single sample is the source of the 27 T cell receptor beta chains below, sequenced in a study of T cell responses to AZD1222 COVID-19 vaccine. TCRdb's copy holds only in-frame clones and misses some; the assay was immunoSEQ multiplex PCR. The data show approximately 90,000 clones, with around 87% seen just once and 8% to 9.5% held by the top ten. Specimen: peripheral blood, collected on day 0 of AZD1222 vaccination. These receptors all come from an adult in good health.

The gene calls are TRBV3-1 (or the pseudogene TRBV3-2) and TRBJ1-2; TRBD1 agrees at 7 bases. Germline CDR1 reads LGHDT; CDR2 reads YNNKEL (reference sequence). The CDR3 sequence is 15 residues long. With V trimmed by 2 bases and J by 4 bases, 7 bases remained unmatched. This CDR3 reads CASSQFTRGPYGYTF. CDR3 DNA sequence: TGTGCCAGCAGCCAATTTACTAGGGGGCCCTATGGCTACACCTTC.

This chain connects TRBV15 to TRBJ1-1, with D maybe TRBD1 (5 bases). Germline CDR1 is LNHNV and CDR2 is YYDKDF (reference sequence). The CDR3 extends over 16 amino acids. The germline V and J ends were trimmed by 2 bases and 1 base, with 14 bases remaining between them. The CDR3 DNA is TGTGCCACCAGCAGAAGGGACGGCAGTTGGAACACTGAAGCTTTCTTT. Translated, it gives CATSRRDGSWNTEAFF.

The V and J genes are TRBV9 and TRBJ1-2; the D is unclear. With 4 bases removed from V and 7 bases from J, the gap between germline ends came to 14 bases. The CDR3 runs 13 residues. Germline V lookup: CDR1 SGDLS, CDR2 YYNGEE. The CDR3, as DNA: TGTGCCAGCAGCCCTGAATGGGGTGGTGGCTACACCTTC. It yields the protein CASSPEWGGGYTF.

The CDR3 bases are TGTGCCAGCAGACAGGGTGCGGACACTGAAGCTTTCTTT. Residues: CASRQGADTEAFF. The genes are TRBV6-4 and TRBJ1-1, with a possible D match to TRBD1 (6 bases). Germline CDR1 is MRHNA and CDR2 is SNTAGT. V shed 6 bases and J shed 3 bases, with 11 bases lying between them. The CDR3 is made up of 13 amino acids.

The rearrangement links TRBV6-4 to TRBJ2-1, with D maybe TRBD1 (5 bases). Per the germline V gene, CDR1 is MRHNA and CDR2 is SNTAGT. The CDR3 loop spans 16 amino acids. Trimming stripped 0 bases from V and 10 bases from J, with 19 bases between. The CDR3 nucleotides read TGTGCCAGCAGTGACTCGAGTCAGGGCCCCGAAAGGGAGCAGTTCTTC. Its protein product is CASSDSSQGPEREQFF.

V usage is TRBV9 and J usage is TRBJ2-2, with 13 positions matching TRBD2. The length of the CDR3 is 15 residues. J was trimmed by 9 bases and V by 3 bases; bases with no gene match: 5. Germline-derived CDR1 and CDR2 are SGDLS and YYNGEE. CDR3 DNA sequence: TGTGCCAGCAGCGGACGGACTAGCGGGGGTAGGGAGCTGTTTTTT. Encoded protein: CASSGRTSGGRELFF.

The rearrangement uses TRBV5-1 and TRBJ2-5; possible D gene TRBD1, 6 bases. Germline V gene sequence: CDR1 SGHRS, CDR2 YFSETQ. The CDR3 totals 14 residues. V was trimmed by 3 bases and J by 5 bases, leaving 14 bases between them. The CDR3 DNA sequence: TGCGCCAGCAGCTCCACAGGGAGCGGTGAGACCCAGTACTTC. Its translation is CASSSTGSGETQYF.

The CDR3: CASSGARQGRAEAFF. In nucleotides, the CDR3 is TGTGCCAGCAGCGGCGCTCGGCAGGGCAGGGCTGAAGCTTTCTTT. The chain recombines TRBV2 with TRBJ1-1; D possibly corresponds to TRBD1 (5 bases). The CDR3 sequence is 15 residues long. The germline CDR1 and CDR2 sequences are SNHLY and FYNNEI. Trimming left V 6 bases short and J 6 bases short, with 20 bases between.

This clone has just one count. The chain is built from TRBV5-4 and TRBJ2-7, with TRBD2 matching over 10 bases. V lost 0 bases, J lost 1 base, and 4 bases stayed unmatched. This CDR3 is 16 amino acids long. The germline gives CDR1 SGHNT, CDR2 YYREEE (reference sequence). The CDR3 DNA is TGTGCCAGCAGCTTGGGGGTAGCGGGGGGTTCCTACGAGCAGTACTTC. It translates to CASSLGVAGGSYEQYF.

This rearrangement joins TRBV18 to TRBJ2-7; TRBD1 matches at 9 bases. Trimming cost V 3 bases and J 3 bases; bases outside gene matches: 6. Per the germline V gene, CDR1 is KGHSH and CDR2 is LQKENI. The CDR3 consists of 15 residues. In nucleotides, the CDR3 is TGTGCCAGCTCACCCGGGACAGGGAAATACTACGAGCAGTACTTC. Encoded protein: CASSPGTGKYYEQYF.

The chain links TRBV7-6 to TRBJ2-1, with 8 bases identical to TRBD2. Germline V gene data show CDR1 as SGHVS and CDR2 as FNYEAQ. CDR3 length: 16 residues. Trimming removed 3 bases from V and 1 base from J; junction bases left unmatched: 5. As DNA, the CDR3 is TGTGCCAGCAGCTTTAAAACGGGGGGGTCCTACAATGAGCAGTTCTTC. This gives the protein CASSFKTGGSYNEQFF.

This chain connects TRBV4-3 to TRBJ1-2; D unresolved. Germline CDR1 and CDR2: LGHNA and YSLEER. This CDR3 has 14 amino acids. The V and J ends lost 0 bases and 0 bases respectively, with 5 bases between them. In nucleotides, the CDR3 is TGCGCCAGCAGCCAAGATAGGGCTAACTATGGCTACACCTTC. This gives the protein CASSQDRANYGYTF.

The chain has TRBV19 and TRBJ2-7, with D hard to call. V was cut by 3 bases and J by 2 bases, with 11 bases left in between. The CDR3 length is 14 residues. In germline, CDR1 is LNHDA, CDR2 SQIVND (reference sequence). The CDR3 nucleotides are TGTGCCAGTAGTATCAATCACGCTGCCTACGAGCAGTACTTC. As protein: CASSINHAAYEQYF.

The chain links TRBV5-5 to TRBJ1-6; 9 bases match TRBD1. With V trimmed by 1 base and J by 7 bases, 6 bases remained unmatched. CDR3 length: 16 amino acids. The germline gives CDR1 SGHKS, CDR2 YYEKEE (reference sequence). The CDR3 sequence: CASSLHIGQGNSPLHF. The CDR3 DNA is TGTGCCAGCAGCTTGCATATAGGACAGGGGAATTCACCCCTCCACTTT.

The chain has TRBV7-9 and TRBJ1-2, with 7 bases fitting TRBD1. The CDR3 spans 14 residues. CDR1 is SEHNR, CDR2 FQNEAQ, per germline (reference sequence). V lost 7 bases, J lost 4 bases, and 9 bases stayed unmatched. The CDR3 DNA sequence: TGTGCCAGCACCCCGGGACAGCGAATCTATGGCTACACCTTC. As protein: CASTPGQRIYGYTF.

V gene TRBV23-1 combines with J gene TRBJ1-2; no clear D. TRBV23-1 is an open reading frame whose function is uncertain. The CDR3 loop spans 16 amino acids. Between the trimmed V and J ends, which lost 1 base and 5 bases, there was a span of 17 bases. DNA for the CDR3: TGCGCCAGCAGTCAATTTAACGGTCGCGGCATATATGGCTACACCTTC. It is translated as CASSQFNGRGIYGYTF.

The chain couples TRBV6-1 to TRBJ1-2; D uncertain. The CDR3 loop spans 14 amino acids. Per the germline V gene, CDR1 is MNHNS and CDR2 is SASEGT. V was cut by 1 base and J by 8 bases, with 14 bases left in between. The CDR3 spells CASSEEGSISGYTF. The CDR3 region has the DNA TGTGCCAGCAGTGAAGAGGGCAGCATATCGGGCTACACCTTC.

V usage is TRBV5-8 and J usage is TRBJ1-6; possible D gene TRBD1, 6 bases. Germline V CDR1 and CDR2: SGHTS, YDEGEE. The CDR3 sequence is 17 residues long. Trimming left V 3 bases short and J 3 bases short, with 16 bases between. The CDR3 protein is CASSYPLTRGYNSPLHF. The CDR3 nucleotides read TGTGCCAGCAGCTATCCCTTAACCAGGGGCTATAATTCACCCCTCCACTTT.

The chain links TRBV24-1 to TRBJ2-3, with D perhaps TRBD2 (5 bases). With 9 bases removed from V and 3 bases from J, the gap between germline ends came to 12 bases. CDR1 is KGHDR, CDR2 SFDVKD, per germline. This CDR3 region has 13 residues. The CDR3 reads CATDRGYTDTQYF. The CDR3 DNA sequence: TGTGCCACCGACCGCGGGTATACAGATACGCAGTATTTT.

This clone has a single count. The V gene is TRBV9, the J gene TRBJ2-5; tentative D call: TRBD1 (6 bases). The CDR3 contains 17 residues. The V end lost 0 bases, the J end lost 4 bases, and 19 bases lay between the germline ends. Germline assignment: CDR1 SGDLS and CDR2 YYNGEE. CDR3 protein: CASSVVDIGQGRETQYF. The DNA of the CDR3 is TGTGCCAGCAGCGTAGTTGATATTGGGCAGGGGAGAGAGACCCAGTACTTC.

This rearrangement joins TRBV5-8 to TRBJ1-5; no definite D call. This CDR3 region has 11 residues. V lost 5 bases, J lost 6 bases, and 6 bases lay in between. CDR1 SGHTS and CDR2 YDEGEE come from the germline V gene. The CDR3 region is CASRPTQPQHF. The CDR3 nucleotides are TGTGCCAGCAGGCCAACTCAGCCCCAGCATTTT.

V and J are TRBV7-8 and TRBJ1-5; D gene unclear. The CDR3 loop spans 13 amino acids. V was cut by 4 bases and J by 5 bases, with 9 bases left in between. Germline CDR1 and CDR2: SGHVS and FQNEAQ. The CDR3 coding sequence is TGTGCCAGCAGCTACGGACTCTATCAGCCCCAGCATTTT. It encodes CASSYGLYQPQHF.

With regard to this clone: Other DNA sequences in this sample translate to the same CDR3. The J gene is TRBJ1-5, the V gene TRBV19; TRBD1 matches at 7 bases. The CDR3 totals 14 residues. Trimming at V came to 10 bases and at J to 2 bases, leaving 8 bases not matched to a gene. In germline, CDR1 is LNHDA, CDR2 SQIVND (reference sequence). CDR3 nucleotide sequence: TGTGCCACCACAGGGGTTACGGGCAATCAGCCCCAGCATTTT. Its protein product is CATTGVTGNQPQHF.

The gene calls are TRBV10-3 and TRBJ1-2; 8 bases agree with TRBD1. CDR3 length: 15 amino acids. CDR1 is ENHRY and CDR2 is SYGVKD in the germline V gene. V gave up 4 bases and J gave up 4 bases; unmatched junction bases: 8. DNA of the CDR3: TGTGCCATCAGTGGGGGCGGGACAGGCTTCTATGGCTACACCTTC. Its translation is CAISGGGTGFYGYTF.

CDR3 sequence reads: CASSQYSSYEQYF. For the CDR3, the DNA is TGTGCCAGCAGCCAATATAGCTCCTACGAGCAGTACTTC. V and J are TRBV6-5 and TRBJ2-7; D gene ambiguous. Per germline, CDR1 MNHEY and CDR2 SVGAGI. The CDR3 extends over 13 amino acids. V lost 6 bases to trimming and J lost 0 bases, with 9 bases between them.

The V gene is TRBV6-5, the J gene TRBJ2-5, with D perhaps matching TRBD2 (5 bases). Germline V gene lookup returns CDR1 MNHEY and CDR2 SVGAGI. The CDR3 length is 14 residues. Trimming removed 2 bases from V and 1 base from J, with 8 bases in between. The CDR3 bases are TGTGCCAGCAGTTACGCACTAGGCCAAGAGACCCAGTACTTC. It specifies CASSYALGQETQYF.

This chain connects TRBV2 to TRBJ2-5; TRBD2 agrees at 10 bases. The V segment lost 6 bases and the J segment 6 bases; nucleotides outside the gene matches: 10. The CDR3 contains 15 residues. The germline V gene has CDR1 SNHLY and CDR2 FYNNEI. CDR3 bases: TGTGCCAGCAGAGAGGCCCTAGCGGGGGCTAAGACCCAGTACTTC. Its translation: CASREALAGAKTQYF.